Below, 13 T cell receptor beta chains from the same sample are listed, as sequenced in a study of shared clonotypes between healthy human individuals. Measured with immunoSEQ multiplex PCR; TCRdb has only the in-frame clones, and not every one. Of just under 350,000 clones in the sample, around 70% are singletons; the top ten hold more than 9%. The sample was memory CD4+ T cells sorted from blood. The subset here: CD45RA-negative fraction. These TCRs come from a man aged 25 to 40 in good health.

The V gene is TRBV7-9, the J gene TRBJ2-1; TRBD1 is a possible D gene (8 bases). The CDR3 sequence is 18 residues long. Germline loops: CDR1 SEHNR, CDR2 FQNEAQ (reference sequence). The V end was cut by 2 bases, the J end by 5 bases, with 22 bases between. The CDR3 region has the DNA TGTGCCAGCAGCTTACCTAGCGGTCTCCGGGACAGGAACAATGAGCAGTTCTTC. As protein: CASSLPSGLRDRNNEQFF.

The rearrangement uses TRBV9 and TRBJ1-3; possible D gene TRBD1, 6 bases. The V end lost 4 bases, the J end lost 4 bases, and 15 bases lay between the germline ends. Germline V lookup: CDR1 SGDLS, CDR2 YYNGEE. The CDR3 is 15 residues long. The CDR3 bases are TGTGCCAGCAGCCGCTTAGGGGGGAGAGGAAACACCATATATTTT. This sequence encodes CASSRLGGRGNTIYF. Combining the CDR3 with reference TRBV9 and TRBJ1-3 gives the whole variable domain DSGVTQTPKHLITATGQRVTLRCSPRSGDLSVYWYQQSLDQGLQFLIQYYNGEERAKGNILERFSAQQFPDLHSELNLSSLELGDSALYFCASSRLGGRGNTIYFGEGSWLTVV.

The J gene is TRBJ2-2, the V gene TRBV4-1; D is perhaps TRBD1 (6 bases). The CDR3 consists of 18 residues. The V gene lost 0 bases and the J gene lost 4 bases, with 18 bases spanning the gap. Per germline, CDR1 MGHRA and CDR2 YSYEKL. The CDR3 reads CASSQDFRQGPITGELFF. The CDR3 DNA follows: TGCGCCAGCAGCCAAGATTTCCGTCAGGGGCCCATCACCGGGGAGCTGTTTTTT.

CDR3 amino acids: CASSLMGGGTNEKLFF. The CDR3 nucleotides read TGTGCCAGCAGCCTTATGGGAGGTGGTACTAATGAAAAACTGTTTTTT. The rearrangement joins TRBV28 to TRBJ1-4; no clear D gene. Looked up from germline, CDR1 is MDHEN and CDR2 is SYDVKM. V was clipped by 6 bases and J by 2 bases, with 16 bases between them. The CDR3 runs to 16 residues.

This clone has a handful of counts. The CDR3 sequence: CASSEEGTSGNNEQFF. The CDR3 DNA reads TGTGCCAGCAGTGAAGAAGGGACTAGCGGGAACAATGAGCAGTTCTTC. V usage is TRBV25-1 and J usage is TRBJ2-1; TRBD2 matches at 13 bases. Germline V gene lookup returns CDR1 MGHDK and CDR2 SYGVNS. The length of the CDR3 is 16 residues. Losses at the gene ends were 2 bases for V and 5 bases for J; bases not matched to a gene: 3. Supplemented by reference TRBV25-1 and TRBJ2-1, the full variable domain reads EADIYQTPRYLVIGTGKKITLECSQTMGHDKMYWYQQDPGMELHLIHYSYGVNSTEKGDLSSESTVSRIRTEHFPLTLESARPSHTSQYLCASSEEGTSGNNEQFFGPGTRLTVL.

The chain joins TRBV18 to TRBJ1-1, with TRBD1 matching 9 bases. The CDR3 sequence is 15 residues long. The germline V gene encodes CDR1 KGHSH and CDR2 LQKENI. Unmatched junction bases numbered 5, after V lost 3 bases and J lost 3 bases. The CDR3 spells CASSPQTGGHTEAFF. The CDR3 DNA follows: TGTGCCAGCTCACCGCAGACAGGGGGACACACTGAAGCTTTCTTT. The variable domain in full, completed from reference TRBV18 and TRBJ1-1, reads NAGVMQNPRHLVRRRGQEARLRCSPMKGHSHVYWYRQLPEEGLKFMVYLQKENIIDESGMPKERFSAEFPKEGPSILRIQQVVRGDSAAYFCASSPQTGGHTEAFFGQGTRLTVV.

V gene TRBV7-3 combines with J gene TRBJ2-5; 8 bases align to TRBD1. The CDR3 consists of 13 residues. The junction had 3 bases not matched to a gene; V was cut back by 4 bases and J by 5 bases. The germline V gene encodes CDR1 SGHTA and CDR2 FQGTGA. CDR3 amino acids: CASSSSGGETQYF. The CDR3 coding sequence is TGTGCCAGCAGCTCGTCAGGGGGCGAGACCCAGTACTTC.

This chain joins TRBV11-2 and TRBJ2-7; perhaps TRBD1 as D (6 bases). V was trimmed by 5 bases and J by 2 bases, leaving 19 bases between them. Germline V CDR1 and CDR2: SGHAT, FQNNGV. The CDR3 contains 16 residues. The CDR3 DNA follows: TGTGCCAGCAGCCCACCTAGGACAGCCGGACCCTACGAGCAGTACTTC. Translating gives CASSPPRTAGPYEQYF.

This clone showed up many times. The sample carries other DNA sequences with the same CDR3. This chain uses TRBV30 with TRBJ2-7; the D is unclear. Germline V CDR1 and CDR2: GTSNPN, SVGIG (reference sequence). This CDR3 spans 11 amino acids. V was shortened by 3 bases and J by 5 bases, with 8 bases between the two germline ends. CDR3 sequence: CAWRAYDEQYF. The DNA of the CDR3 is TGTGCCTGGAGAGCATACGACGAGCAGTACTTC.

The chain has TRBV13 and TRBJ2-2; the D gene could be TRBD1 or TRBD2 (5 bases each). The germline CDR1 and CDR2 sequences are PRHDT and FYEKMQ (reference sequence). V lost 4 bases, J lost 3 bases, and 12 bases lay in between. This CDR3 spans 15 amino acids. The CDR3 protein is CASSSRGQHTGELFF. In DNA form, the CDR3 reads TGTGCCAGCAGCTCTCGGGGCCAGCACACCGGGGAGCTGTTTTTT.

This chain joins TRBV19 and TRBJ2-7, with a weak D call TRBD2 (5 bases). Germline V gene lookup returns CDR1 LNHDA and CDR2 SQIVND (reference sequence). Trimming stripped 1 base from V and 7 bases from J, with 20 bases between. The CDR3 loop spans 16 amino acids. CDR3 in DNA: TGTGCCAGTAGTATAGGCCCTACTAGTGGTTACGAGGAGCAGTACTTC. Translation: CASSIGPTSGYEEQYF.

This clone was detected many times. This CDR3 reads CASSFSDRVSYGYTF. Written as DNA, the CDR3 is TGTGCCAGCAGTTTCTCGGACAGGGTGTCCTATGGCTACACCTTC. The chain couples TRBV27 to TRBJ1-2, with TRBD1 matching over 8 bases. The V gene end was trimmed by 3 bases and the J gene end by 4 bases; junction bases not matched to a gene: 7. CDR3 length: 15 residues. Germline loops: CDR1 MNHEY, CDR2 SMNVEV (reference sequence).

The rearrangement joins TRBV13 to TRBJ2-2; 8 positions match TRBD2. With 5 bases clipped from V and 7 bases from J, the junction kept 9 bases outside the gene matches. Germline lookup yields CDR1 PRHDT and CDR2 FYEKMQ (reference sequence). The CDR3 is 15 amino acids. The CDR3 here is CASSPTSERHGELFF. The CDR3 DNA reads as TGTGCCAGCAGCCCGACTAGCGAGAGACACGGGGAGCTGTTTTTT.